A single sample is the source of the 18 T cell receptor beta chains below, sequenced in a study of a mutant IDH1 vaccine in newly diagnosed glioma. For these receptors, no antigen is known. Documented time point: week 11, during vaccination. It was 300 ug of mutant IDH1 20-mer peptide that made up each vaccine dose, given with topical imiquimod. Sequencing was performed with immunoSEQ multiplex PCR; in TCRdb, only in-frame clones are kept and a portion is missing. The sample has some 40,000 clones, about 80% seen once. The specimen comprised peripheral blood mononuclear cells (PBMCs), sampled from a glioma patient whose treatment included an IDH1 peptide vaccine. Every receptor here comes from a woman in her 30s with glioma. Some clones in this sample may be carry-over from other donors' samples.

The chain has TRBV10-2 and TRBJ2-7; 12 bases are shared with TRBD2. The CDR3 is made up of 15 amino acids. CDR1 and CDR2 (germline): WSHSY, SAAADI. V shed 5 bases and J 7 bases; nucleotides not matched to a gene: 9. The CDR3 sequence: CASSYRLAGDGEQYF. The DNA of the CDR3 is TGCGCCAGCAGTTATAGACTAGCGGGAGACGGGGAGCAGTACTTC.

The chain is built from TRBV5-5 and TRBJ2-7, with a tentative D call TRBD2 (5 bases). Per the germline V gene, CDR1 is SGHKS and CDR2 is YYEKEE (reference sequence). This CDR3 contains 15 residues. Trimming took off 4 bases at V and 2 bases at J, with 16 bases between the two ends. Here the CDR3 DNA reads TGTGCCAGCAGCGCCACAGCGGCGCGGACCTACGAGCAGTACTTC. Encoded protein: CASSATAARTYEQYF.

The chain is built from TRBV19 and TRBJ2-6; D gene unclear. The CDR3 is 13 amino acids. V was clipped by 7 bases and J by 0 bases, with 4 bases between them. CDR1 is LNHDA, CDR2 SQIVND, per germline (reference sequence). For the CDR3, the DNA is TGTGCCAGTACTCTCTCTGGGGCCAACGTCCTGACTTTC. Translating gives CASTLSGANVLTF.

The chain employs TRBV29-1 and TRBJ1-2, with TRBD1 as a possible D gene (5 bases). The germline V gene has CDR1 SQVTM and CDR2 ANQGSEA. The CDR3 spans 14 residues. V was trimmed by 5 bases and J by 4 bases, leaving 17 bases between them. Written as DNA, the CDR3 is TGCAGCGTTAGGGGAATGAGAAACTCCTATGGCTACACCTTC. As protein: CSVRGMRNSYGYTF.

This clone was picked up a small number of times. This chain links TRBV7-9 with TRBJ2-7, with D uncertain. Germline V lookup: CDR1 SEHNR, CDR2 FQNEAQ (reference sequence). CDR3 length: 13 amino acids. The V and J ends lost 7 bases and 2 bases respectively, with 12 bases between them. Written as DNA, the CDR3 is TGTGCCAGCACCCCCGGGCCCCCCTACGAGCAGTACTTC. Encoded protein: CASTPGPPYEQYF. The entire variable domain, with the rest obtained from reference TRBV7-9 and TRBJ2-7, is as follows: DTGVSQNPRHKITKRGQNVTFRCDPISEHNRLYWYRQTLGQGPEFLTYFQNEAQLEKSRLLSDRFSAERPKGSFSTLEIQRTEQGDSAMYLCASTPGPPYEQYFGPGTRLTVT.

The chain uses TRBV6-1 and TRBJ1-3; D might be TRBD1 (5 bases). V was clipped by 5 bases and J by 4 bases, with 12 bases between them. Germline V gives CDR1 MNHNS, CDR2 SASEGT. This CDR3 comprises 14 residues. CDR3 in amino acids: CASSSQGGGNTIYF. CDR3 in DNA: TGTGCCAGCAGTTCTCAGGGAGGAGGAAACACCATATATTTT.

The V call is TRBV11-1, the J call TRBJ1-1; TRBD1 matches at 8 bases. Per germline, CDR1 SGHAT and CDR2 FQDESV (reference sequence). The CDR3 is made up of 14 amino acids. V shed 4 bases, J shed 6 bases, and the junction held 7 bases outside the gene matches. This CDR3 is CASSSDRADPEAFF. The CDR3 DNA reads as TGTGCCAGCAGCTCGGACAGGGCTGACCCTGAAGCTTTCTTT. Combining the CDR3 with reference TRBV11-1 and TRBJ1-1 gives the whole variable domain EAEVAQSPRYKITEKSQAVAFWCDPISGHATLYWYRQILGQGPELLVQFQDESVVDDSQLPKDRFSAERLKGVDSTLKIQPAELGDSAMYLCASSSDRADPEAFFGQGTRLTVV.

The CDR3 spells CASSLQDRAGYTF. The DNA of the CDR3 is TGCGCCAGCAGCTTGCAGGACAGGGCTGGCTACACCTTC. The chain links TRBV5-1 to TRBJ1-2; 8 bases are shared with TRBD1. The CDR3 sequence is 13 residues long. Germline V gives CDR1 SGHRS, CDR2 YFSETQ. With V trimmed by 1 base and J by 7 bases, 3 bases remained unmatched.

Only a few counts were recorded for this clone. The chain has TRBV19 and TRBJ2-7; D gene unclear. V lost 3 bases and J 5 bases, leaving 5 bases between the germline ends. The germline gives CDR1 LNHDA, CDR2 SQIVND (reference sequence). The CDR3 is 11 amino acids. The CDR3 DNA follows: TGTGCCAGTAGTATTAACGACGAGCAGTACTTC. Amino acid sequence: CASSINDEQYF.

The rearrangement links TRBV30 to TRBJ1-2; D gene ambiguous. The CDR3 loop spans 13 amino acids. V was shortened by 3 bases and J by 7 bases, with 15 bases between the two germline ends. Per the germline V gene, CDR1 is GTSNPN and CDR2 is SVGIG (reference sequence). The CDR3 sequence is CAWSPDLPSGYTF. The CDR3 DNA reads TGTGCCTGGAGCCCGGACCTCCCATCTGGCTACACCTTC.

CDR3 region: CASSRSSGDEKLFF. Here the CDR3 DNA reads TGTGCCAGCAGCCGAAGTTCAGGGGATGAAAAACTGTTTTTT. The chain carries TRBV5-4 and TRBJ1-4; possible D gene TRBD1, 6 bases. The V gene lost 4 bases and the J gene lost 6 bases, with 13 bases spanning the gap. Germline V gene sequence: CDR1 SGHNT, CDR2 YYREEE (reference sequence). There are 14 residues in the CDR3.

V gene TRBV7-8 combines with J gene TRBJ1-5; no reliable D call. V was trimmed by 2 bases and J by 0 bases, leaving 8 bases between them. The CDR3 consists of 15 residues. Germline V CDR1 and CDR2: SGHVS, FQNEAQ. The CDR3 here is CASSLRENSNQPQHF. In DNA, the CDR3 is TGTGCCAGCAGCTTAAGGGAAAATAGCAATCAGCCCCAGCATTTT.

The chain joins TRBV7-6 to TRBJ2-1; D is undetermined. Germline lookup yields CDR1 SGHVS and CDR2 FNYEAQ. The CDR3 has 13 amino acids. V was pared by 5 bases and J by 0 bases, with 5 bases between. The CDR3 reads CASSPDSYNEQFF. CDR3 DNA sequence: TGTGCCAGCAGCCCGGACTCCTACAATGAGCAGTTCTTC.

V is TRBV15 and J is TRBJ2-2; the D gene could be TRBD1 or TRBD2 (5 bases each). CDR1 and CDR2 from the germline V gene are LNHNV and YYDKDF (reference sequence). The CDR3 is made up of 18 amino acids. Trimming took off 0 bases at V and 2 bases at J, with 16 bases between the two ends. CDR3 sequence: CATSRDRDRLYNTGELFF. CDR3 nucleotides: TGTGCCACCAGCAGAGACCGGGACCGACTGTACAACACCGGGGAGCTGTTTTTT.

The J gene is TRBJ2-6, the V gene TRBV4-1; 7 bases are a match to TRBD2. Trimming at V came to 0 bases and at J to 3 bases, leaving 11 bases not matched to a gene. Germline values: CDR1 MGHRA, CDR2 YSYEKL. This CDR3 is 19 amino acids long. CDR3 residues: CASSQEGEGRVFGANVLTF. In DNA, the CDR3 is TGCGCCAGCAGCCAAGAAGGGGAGGGCAGGGTCTTTGGGGCCAACGTCCTGACTTTC.

This clone was picked up a small number of times. The chain combines TRBV29-1 with TRBJ2-3; possibly TRBD2 for D (5 bases). Looked up from germline, CDR1 is SQVTM and CDR2 is ANQGSEA. The CDR3 length is 16 residues. V was pared by 0 bases and J by 1 base, with 14 bases between. The CDR3 is CSVEDWTRKGTDTQYF. CDR3 nucleotide sequence: TGCAGCGTTGAAGATTGGACTCGAAAGGGCACAGATACGCAGTATTTT.

The CDR3 region has the DNA TGTGCCAGCACCACCACGAACAGGGAGAAGGATGGCTACACCTTC. Amino acid sequence: CASTTTNREKDGYTF. The chain has TRBV5-6 and TRBJ1-2; tentative D call: TRBD1 (6 bases). This CDR3 has 15 amino acids. The V end was cut by 6 bases, the J end by 6 bases, with 21 bases between. The germline gives CDR1 SGHDT, CDR2 YYEEEE.

The rearrangement joins TRBV6-6 to TRBJ1-5, with D perhaps TRBD1 (6 bases). The CDR3 spans 15 residues. V was shortened by 4 bases and J by 0 bases, with 10 bases between the two germline ends. CDR1 is MNHNY, CDR2 SVGAGI, per germline (reference sequence). The CDR3 DNA is TGTGCCAGCAGTTCAGGGGCCGATAGCAATCAGCCCCAGCATTTT. The encoded protein is CASSSGADSNQPQHF.